The clone carrying this T cell receptor beta chain was found a few times. This sample is drawn from a study of OX40 agonist ivuxolimab in advanced cancers. Study at large: Allowance was made for prior anti-PD-1, anti-PD-L1 or anti-CTLA-4 therapy, and about 40% had some.

V was shortened by 5 bases and J by 4 bases, with 15 bases between the two germline ends. CDR1 MNHEY and CDR2 SMNVEV come from the germline V gene (reference sequence). This CDR3 region has 14 residues. Generated by immunoSEQ multiplex PCR, the TCRdb table keeps only in-frame clones and is missing some. Of tens of thousands of clones listed, about 88% are singletons. The sample in question was CD4+ or CD8+ T cells sorted from blood, obtained in a trial of the OX40 agonist ivuxolimab. The V and J genes are TRBV27 and TRBJ2-7; D uncertain. The sequence was obtained from an adult with an advanced solid tumor such as melanoma, head and neck, liver or kidney cancer. CDR3 coding DNA: TGTGCCAGCAGTCCCTTACCCAAGAAGTACGAGCAGTACTTC. Protein sequence: CASSPLPKKYEQYF.